A single sample is the source of the 10 T cell receptor beta chains below, sequenced in a study of CXCR3-negative and CXCR3-positive naive CD8 T cells. The authors made the TRB cDNA libraries by 5' RACE using UMI labels. TCRdb reworked the 5' RACE reads into one entry per CDR3 protein, no DNA. This sample's table has 130,000 to 150,000 distinct CDR3 sequences. Whole-study findings and limits: TRB CDR3 hydrophobicity was greater in CXCR3-positive naive cells than in CXCR3-negative naive cells.

Their antigens remain unidentified. The sample consisted of naive CXCR3+ CD8+ T cells from blood. Subset specified: CD45RO-CCR7+CD27+CD95- naive CD8+ T cells expressing CXCR3 (TNR3+). The receptor set was obtained from a human donor in good health. Some clones in this sample may be carry-over from other donors' samples.

The chain is built from TRBV6-6 and TRBJ2-3; the D call from TCRdb, TRBD1, cannot be confirmed without DNA. The germline gives CDR1 MNHNY, CDR2 SVGAGI (reference sequence). The CDR3 spans 16 residues. The chain's CDR3 is CASGPGWVGVSDTQYF.

The chain is built from TRBV6-5 and TRBJ2-6. Per the germline V gene, CDR1 is MNHEY and CDR2 is SVGAGI. The CDR3 sequence is 15 residues long. The CDR3 loop reads CASSFGVVGANVLTF.

CDR3 sequence reads: CASSIRGHNEQFF. The V and J genes are TRBV19 and TRBJ2-1; TCRdb selects TRBD1, and the lack of DNA leaves this call unchecked. Per the germline V gene, CDR1 is LNHDA and CDR2 is SQIVND (reference sequence). The CDR3 runs 13 residues. The full variable domain, in which reference TRBV19 and TRBJ2-1 provide the parts outside the CDR3, is DGGITQSPKYLFRKEGQNVTLSCEQNLNHDAMYWYRQDPGQGLRLIYYSQIVNDFQKGDIAEGYSVSREKKESFPLTVTSAQKNPTAFYLCASSIRGHNEQFFGPGTRLTVL.

This chain links TRBV11-2 with TRBJ2-1; TCRdb names TRBD2, which stays unverified in the absence of DNA. Germline CDR1 and CDR2: SGHAT and FQNNGV. This CDR3 comprises 17 residues. The CDR3 is CASSTFLLREGFNEQFF.

The rearrangement links TRBV12-3 or TRBV12-4 to TRBJ2-7; TCRdb selects TRBD1, and the lack of DNA leaves this call unchecked. The CDR3 covers 15 residues. The CDR3 loop is CASSPTGQGSYEQYF.

This chain connects TRBV12-3 or TRBV12-4 to TRBJ2-1; no DNA is available, so the TRBD1 call from TCRdb remains unchecked. The CDR3 sequence is 16 residues long. The CDR3 region is CASRSAGTGSYNEQFF.

The V and J genes are TRBV3-1 and TRBJ2-1; with no DNA, the TCRdb D assignment of TRBD2 cannot be verified. This CDR3 is 15 amino acids long. The V gene's germline CDR1 is LGHDT and CDR2 YNNKEL (reference sequence). This CDR3 reads CASRPGGLAHNEQFF.

This rearrangement joins TRBV6-2 or TRBV6-3 to TRBJ2-2; TCRdb's D call, TRBD2, is unchecked because there is no DNA. This CDR3 has 16 residues. In germline, CDR1 is MNHEY, CDR2 SVGEGT. CDR3: CASSYTRDSYTGELFF.

The CDR3 sequence is CSATRGRGHEQYF. This chain uses TRBV20-1 with TRBJ2-7; TCRdb selects TRBD1, and the lack of DNA leaves this call unchecked. This CDR3 has 13 residues. Germline CDR1 DFQATT, CDR2 SNEGSKA (reference sequence).

V and J are TRBV7-9 and TRBJ2-1. Germline assignment: CDR1 SEHNR and CDR2 FQNEAQ (reference sequence). CDR3 length: 16 residues. CDR3 region: CASSLVLAASYNEQFF.